These T cell receptor beta chains were read from a single sample in a study of tumor-infiltrating lymphocytes in primary liver carcinoma. TCRdb reanalysed the multiplex PCR reads using MiXCR and keeps one entry per CDR3 protein. The sample lists approximately 46,000 distinct CDR3 sequences; around 80% were seen once. Sequencing was carried out using tumor-adjacent normal liver tissue. The receptors were sampled from a woman aged 25 to 45 with primary liver carcinoma and hepatitis B virus infection. Both conserved end residues are part of each CDR3. D genes are given only for firm matches. Expanded clones are given a class, and other clones once, few, many or no size at all.

d_call	v_call	clone_size	j_call	cdr3_aa	cdr3_nt
TRBD1	TRBV6-5	-	TRBJ1-2	CAISYNGQGSGYTF	TGTGCAATCAGTTATAACGGACAGGGCAGCGGCTATACCTTC
TRBD2	TRBV12-3/TRBV12-4	once	TRBJ2-5	CASSLSGTSGTVRTRNF	TGTGCCAGCAGTTTATCCGGGACTAGCGGGACGGTTAGGACCCGGAACTTC
-	TRBV28	many	TRBJ2-7	CASTEVSGYPAYEQYF	TGTGCCAGCACCGAAGTTAGCGGATATCCCGCGTACGAGCAGTACTTC
TRBD1	TRBV11-2	-	TRBJ1-1	CVSSPGTGALF	TGTGTCAGCAGCCCCGGGACAGGAGCTCTCTTT
-	TRBV28	-	TRBJ2-5	CASGPLRVEETQYF	TGTGCCAGCGGCCCCCTAAGGGTAGAAGAGACCCAGTACTTC
-	TRBV28	-	TRBJ2-7	CASSPGTSLYEQYF	TGTGCCAGCAGCCCCGGGACATCTTTATACGAGCAGTACTTC
-	TRBV19	-	TRBJ1-1	CASSIGNTETFF	TGTGCCAGTAGTATTGGGAACACTGAAACTTTCTTT
TRBD1	TRBV29-1	-	TRBJ1-1	CSVGTGTGAFF	TGCAGCGTGGGGACAGGGACTGGAGCTTTCTTT
-	TRBV28	-	TRBJ1-2	CATGREVRGYTF	TGTGCCACTGGGAGGGAGGTCCGGGGCTACACCTTC
-	TRBV30	many	TRBJ2-1	CAWDRGTNEQFF	TGTGCCTGGGACCGGGGGACTAATGAGCAGTTCTTC
TRBD2	TRBV11-2	-	TRBJ2-1	CAGSTSLAGGFDEQFF	TGTGCCGGCAGCACCTCTCTAGCGGGAGGATTCGATGAGCAGTTCTTC